This TCR beta chain is from a study of cytomegalovirus exposure and HLA in healthy donors (dated by TCRdb to 2017 to 2019). Notes on the research overall: An earlier analysis of fewer than 750 of the donors reported 276 Gb of sequence data and 90 million to 120 million unique TCR beta sequences obtained from around 190 million T cells. HLA typing covered class I and class II loci at four-digit resolution. In an earlier analysis of 500 to 650 of the donors, high-throughput TCR beta sequencing was used to judge whether each TCR beta V gene segment behaved as functional or pseudogenic. About 330 gigabases of sequencing data and tens of millions of unique TCR sequences made up an early release that covered about 640 HLA-typed donors. Among approximately 370 genotyped donors of the cohort, an average of around 220,000 unique TCR beta nucleotide sequences was sequenced per donor, of which about 19% were non-productive. In a later analysis, previously published TCR beta repertoires from more than 500 donors were re-analyzed and high-resolution HLA genotyping was added so that TCR occurrence patterns could be studied. Typing coverage varied by locus: roughly 620-640 donors for A, B, C, DRB1 and DQB1; 522 for DQA1; some 610 for DPA1; 450 to 480 for DPB1. Among the roughly 410 genotyped donors, around 81% belonged to the genetic ancestry cluster associated with self-reported Caucasian donors. Donor age, sex, ethnicity and CMV serostatus were compiled together with the repertoire data. The study was designed to test whether signatures of past pathogen exposure could be identified by cataloging public T cell receptors. Using immunosequencing, the study profiled T cell repertoires from about 650 subjects and related those repertoires to cytomegalovirus serostatus. Along with the approximately 700-subject first cohort, a separate validation cohort of over 90 different subjects was used. The later analysis used no new phenotypic data to find candidate immune exposures, relying instead on TCR beta sequences and their occurrence across donors. Because of strong linkage in the cohort, 5 or 6 DR-DQ haplotypes were treated as single units for association and clustering. Every discovery cohort repertoire had been produced on one sequencing platform. High-throughput TCR immunosequencing, statistical association of individual TCRs with disease status, and machine learning were combined to predict cytomegalovirus infection status. In a later genetic analysis, genome-wide SNP genotypes for about 55% of the roughly 670 donors were used, and that subset was treated as a discovery cohort.

The library was prepared using the immunoSEQ multiplex PCR assay. A mixture of 60 forward primers for TCR Vbeta segments and 13 reverse primers for TCR Jbeta segments was used in the multiplex PCR. The CDR3 region of rearranged TCR beta genes was amplified from genomic DNA by a multiplex PCR assay. The Illumina HiSeq System was used to sequence the amplified TCR beta libraries as 87-base-pair reads. In the original analysis: A later analysis counted tens of millions of unique TCR beta chains across the 690 or so repertoires, and some 11 million of these chains were shared by at least two donors. To remove PCR and sequencing errors, raw reads were error-corrected and collapsed into unique sequences using a nearest-neighbor algorithm that merged closely related sequences. V, D and J gene segments were assigned by aligning CDR3 sequences to IMGT reference sequences. For a sequence to be retained, a match of at least six nucleotides to both a V gene segment and a J gene segment was required. A rearrangement counted as productive if the CDR3 had no stop codons and remained in frame with V and J, and every other rearrangement counted as non-productive. CDR3 was defined by IMGT convention, running from the second conserved V-encoded cysteine to the conserved J-encoded phenylalanine. Sequences without an unambiguous match to a single V gene segment were excluded from the earlier analysis of 587 of the donors. In an earlier analysis of some 590 of the donors, a V segment was called functional when productive rearrangements were above 56.7%, and segregating when the standard deviation between donors exceeded 5%. A statistical classification framework was built to diagnose cytomegalovirus status from the catalog of TCR beta chain sequences. V and J gene assignment, in a later analysis, came from comparing TCR nucleotide sequences with IMGT/GENE-DB human TR gene sequences. Using the TCRdist pipeline, a later analysis assigned CDR3 sequences along with most-parsimonious VDJ recombination scenarios. In a later analysis, every TCR beta chain was defined by the combination of its CDR3 amino acid sequence and its V-gene family, and reads without a unique V-gene family were dropped. A later analysis removed 592 highly shared, low-generation-probability nucleotide sequences to deal with suspected cross-contamination and a sequencing artifact. A later analysis calculated a clonal expansion index for each public chain from normalized within-repertoire ranks of inferred template counts. Generation probabilities in a later analysis came from a VDJ recombination model fitted to out-of-frame rearrangements, and those results were checked against IGoR. A later analysis scored TCR-TCR, TCR-HLA and TCR-CMV co-occurrence with hypergeometric tests, applying a repertoire-size bias correction to TCR pairs. To estimate false discovery rates, a later analysis permuted the HLA or CMV assignments 20 times. In a later analysis, co-occurring TCRs were grouped using DBSCAN, and TCRdist sequence similarity was added for clustering within HLA-allele-positive subsets. For co-occurrence clustering, repertoires with fewer than 30,000 or more than 120,000 public chains were excluded, along with several repertoires with anomalous nucleotide sharing. Not all clones reach the TCRdb copy of this immuneACCESS table, which keeps in-frame sequences only. Checked studies attribute under half of the gap to unresolved V genes and leave the rest unexplained. The V and J calls and clone size come from that table; D and trimming were worked out from the DNA. The sample's records list 95,000 to 150,000 clones. The biggest ten clones account for 3.6% of the sample.

A remark on this clone: Its antigen remains undetermined.

In total, approximately 690 healthy bone marrow donors made up the cohort. At the time of sampling, all cohort members were nominally healthy, though unrecorded immune exposures were likely present. The donor tested CMV seronegative and was one of the 352 seronegative cohort members. Each donor provided a peripheral blood sample, and peripheral blood mononuclear cells were used for TCR beta sequencing. Genomic DNA was extracted from the blood cell samples with the Qiagen DNeasy Blood Extraction Kit. Beyond this particular receptor, the publication reports: Because HLA typing was unavailable for some donors at each locus, only the typed subset was used in association tests. Most TCR sequences were seen in very few donors, while some public TCRs were found in many individuals. The classifier was reported to diagnose cytomegalovirus status with high specificity and sensitivity in both the original cohort and the validation cohort. Immune exposure information for the cohort was limited to CMV serostatus. Because counts were too low, roughly 17 rarely observed V segments, including chromosome 9 orphons, were left out of the earlier analysis of 500 to 750 of the donors. When HLA alleles, especially DR and DQ, strongly co-occurred, attributing TCR associations to individual alleles was difficult. Most CMV-associated TCR beta chains appeared to be HLA-restricted in a later analysis, and the HLA associations seemed to be driven largely by CMV exposure. The 87-base-pair reads could not distinguish some IMGT-functional V segments, including TRBV6-2 and TRBV6-3, so those segments were excluded. The cohort was sequenced for TCR beta chains only, and without alpha or paired-chain data the features that could be detected were limited. A group of highly shared sequence variants was considered likely to be a technical artifact of the sequencing pipeline. In vitro tests confirmed that a few of the cytomegalovirus-associated TCR beta chains recognize cytomegalovirus antigens. In a later analysis, the rate of TCR association differed among HLA loci, with DRB1 alleles having the most associated TCRs and HLA-C alleles having the fewest. According to a later analysis, parvovirus B19, influenza, CMV and Epstein-Barr virus appeared linked to several top co-occurrence clusters. Sequencing depth was assumed to be roughly uniform across donors in the presence/absence analyses, though that assumption may not hold. Compared with equally common non-associated chains, HLA-associated TCR beta chains in a later analysis were more clonally expanded and had lower generation probabilities. A total of about 150 TCR beta chains were listed by the study as associated with cytomegalovirus. A further reported finding was that TCR beta sequences accurately predicted the HLA-A and HLA-B alleles for most subjects in the first cohort. A later genetic analysis associated a missense DCLRE1C variant with V-gene and J-gene trimming of TCR beta chains, and an independent cohort replicated the association. Linkage disequilibrium might explain the correlated functional status among segregating V segments, but an unknown experimental factor could not be ruled out. In a later analysis, around 17,000 TCR beta sequences were associated with specific HLA alleles at a false discovery rate of 0.05. In an earlier analysis of around 600 of the donors, most TCR beta V segments were observed in productive rearrangements about 87% or about 30% of the time, broadly matching IMGT annotations. Compared with the approximately 670-donor mean, donors in an Asian-associated ancestry cluster had fewer N-insertions in productive TCRs, according to a later genetic analysis. The authors suggested that the approach could potentially be extended to other disease states and immunological phenotypes.

Looking up the germline V gene yields CDR1 MNHNS and CDR2 SASEGT. Taken from cysteine to phenylalanine, the CDR3 has 13 residues. Of the read, only the CDR3 DNA is kept; its 39 bases are in frame from base 1. The V and J ends are trimmed by 8 bases and 0 bases, leaving 8 bases between them. The rearrangement combines TRBV6-1 with TRBJ1-3, with the D gene not confidently named. This receptor was identified in a man aged 18 to 35 in good health and CMV-seronegative. The specimen was PBMCs. The CDR3 sequence is CASSFVSGNTIYF. The base sequence is TGTGCCAGCTCATTTGTCTCTGGAAACACCATATATTTT.